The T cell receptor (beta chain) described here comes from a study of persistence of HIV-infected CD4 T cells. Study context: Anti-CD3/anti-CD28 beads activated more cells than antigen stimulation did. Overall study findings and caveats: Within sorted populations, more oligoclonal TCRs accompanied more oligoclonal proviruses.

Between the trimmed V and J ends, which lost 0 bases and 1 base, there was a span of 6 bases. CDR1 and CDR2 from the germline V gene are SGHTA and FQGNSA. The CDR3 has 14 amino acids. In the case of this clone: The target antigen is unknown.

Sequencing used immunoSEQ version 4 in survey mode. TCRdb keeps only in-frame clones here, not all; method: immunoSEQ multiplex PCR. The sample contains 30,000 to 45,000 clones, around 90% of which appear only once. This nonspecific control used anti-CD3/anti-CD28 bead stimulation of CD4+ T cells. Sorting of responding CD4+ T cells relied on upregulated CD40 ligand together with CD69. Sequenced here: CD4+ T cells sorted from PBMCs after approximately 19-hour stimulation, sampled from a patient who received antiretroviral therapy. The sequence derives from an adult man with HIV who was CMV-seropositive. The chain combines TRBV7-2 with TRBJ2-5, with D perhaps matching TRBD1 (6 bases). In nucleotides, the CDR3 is TGTGCCAGCAGCTTAGCAGGGGGCCAAGAGACCCAGTACTTC. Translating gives CASSLAGGQETQYF.